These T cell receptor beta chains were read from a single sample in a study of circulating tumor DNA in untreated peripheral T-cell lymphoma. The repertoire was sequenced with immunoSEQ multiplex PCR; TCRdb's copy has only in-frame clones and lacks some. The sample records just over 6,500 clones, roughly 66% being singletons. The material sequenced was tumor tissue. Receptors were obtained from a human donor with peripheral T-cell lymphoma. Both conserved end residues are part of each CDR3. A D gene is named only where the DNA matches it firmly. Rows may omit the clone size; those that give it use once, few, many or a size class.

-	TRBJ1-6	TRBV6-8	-	CASSEETGLLSSYNSPLHF	TGTGCCAGCAGTGAGGAAACGGGACTTTTAAGCTCCTATAATTCACCCCTCCACTTT
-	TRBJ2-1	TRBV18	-	CASLWSEQGPYNEQFF	TGTGCCAGCCTCTGGTCGGAGCAGGGCCCCTACAATGAGCAGTTCTTC
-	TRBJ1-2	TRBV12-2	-	CASSSLGRAGYGYTF	TGTGCTAGTAGCTCCCTCGGACGGGCGGGGTATGGCTACACCTTC
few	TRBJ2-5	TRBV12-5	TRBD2	CASGLVCLAGGIRETQYF	TGTGCTAGTGGTTTGGTATGCCTAGCGGGGGGTATCAGGGAGACCCAGTACTTC
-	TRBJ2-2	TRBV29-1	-	CSVDVGGHNTGELFF	TGCAGCGTTGACGTGGGGGGCCACAACACCGGGGAGCTGTTTTTT
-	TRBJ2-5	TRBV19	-	CASSAGGETQYF	TGTGCCAGTAGTGCAGGAGGAGAGACCCAGTACTTC
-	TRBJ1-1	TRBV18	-	CASLPRDTGTAFF	TGTGCCAGCTTACCGAGGGACACCGGTACAGCTTTCTTT
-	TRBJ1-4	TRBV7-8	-	CASSPGGGGQNEKLFF	TGTGCCAGCAGCCCTGGAGGGGGAGGCCAAAATGAAAAACTGTTTTTT
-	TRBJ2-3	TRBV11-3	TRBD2	CASSLGLAAATQYF	TGTGCCAGCAGCCTGGGACTAGCGGCCGCTACGCAGTATTTT
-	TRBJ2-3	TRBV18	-	CASSRGQSTDTQYF	TGTGCCAGCTCCCGAGGACAGAGCACAGATACGCAGTATTTT
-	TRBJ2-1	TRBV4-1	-	CASSRTAVRGGNEQFF	TGCGCCAGCAGCCGGACTGCTGTGAGGGGTGGCAATGAGCAGTTCTTC
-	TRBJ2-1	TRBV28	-	CASKEGTANYNEQFF	TGTGCCAGCAAGGAGGGGACAGCGAACTACAATGAGCAGTTCTTC
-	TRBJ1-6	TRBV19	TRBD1	CASSVGQGGVPPLHF	TGTGCCAGTAGTGTGGGACAGGGTGGTGTCCCACCCCTCCACTTT
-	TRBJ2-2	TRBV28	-	CASSSSVQGPGELFF	TGTGCCAGCAGCTCGTCGGTGCAGGGCCCCGGGGAGCTGTTTTTT
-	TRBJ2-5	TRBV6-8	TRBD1	CASSSTGGAKETQYF	TGTGCCAGCAGTTCGACAGGGGGAGCAAAAGAGACCCAGTACTTC
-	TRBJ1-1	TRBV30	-	CAWSLRLGTEAFF	TGTGCCTGGAGCCTCAGGTTAGGCACTGAAGCTTTCTTT
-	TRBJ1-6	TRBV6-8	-	CASRPLPFNSPLHF	TGTGCCAGCAGACCCCTTCCCTTTAATTCACCCCTCCACTTT
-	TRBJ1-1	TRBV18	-	CASSPVGMNTEAFF	TGTGCCAGCTCACCCGTGGGGATGAACACTGAAGCTTTCTTT
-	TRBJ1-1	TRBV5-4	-	CASSLTGPREAFF	TGTGCCAGCAGCTTAACGGGCCCGCGTGAAGCTTTCTTT
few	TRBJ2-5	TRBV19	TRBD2	CASTPSGFGAQYF	TGTGCCAGTACTCCTAGCGGGTTTGGGGCCCAGTACTTC
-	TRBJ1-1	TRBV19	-	CASMRRRENTEAFF	TGTGCCAGTATGCGTCGGAGAGAGAACACTGAAGCTTTCTTT
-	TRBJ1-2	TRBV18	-	CASSQRAEDGYTF	TGTGCCAGCTCACAACGGGCCGAGGATGGCTACACCTTC
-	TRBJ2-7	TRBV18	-	CASSPETSPTYEQYF	TGTGCCAGCTCACCAGAGACTAGTCCCACCTACGAGCAGTACTTC
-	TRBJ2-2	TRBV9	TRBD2	CASSEDLGLVDTGELFF	TGTGCCAGCAGTGAAGATTTGGGACTAGTGGACACCGGGGAGCTGTTTTTT
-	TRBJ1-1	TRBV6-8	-	CAAQPGANGPMNTEAFF	TGTGCCGCCCAACCCGGGGCCAACGGCCCCATGAACACTGAAGCTTTCTTT
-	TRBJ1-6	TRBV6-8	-	CASSYQQNSPLHF	TGTGCCAGCAGTTACCAACAGAATTCACCCCTCCACTTT
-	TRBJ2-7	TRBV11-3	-	CASSTLGLSPYEQYF	TGTGCCAGCAGCACCCTCGGACTTTCCCCCTACGAGCAGTACTTC
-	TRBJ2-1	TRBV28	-	CASRVRYNEQFF	TGTGCCAGCAGAGTAAGGTACAATGAGCAGTTCTTC
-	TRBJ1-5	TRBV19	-	CASNDRAGSGSNQPQHF	TGTGCCAGTAACGATCGGGCGGGGAGTGGGAGCAATCAGCCCCAGCATTTT
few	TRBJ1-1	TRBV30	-	CAWTFGTEAFF	TGTGCCTGGACTTTTGGCACTGAAGCTTTCTTT
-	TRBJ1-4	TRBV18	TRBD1	CASSGGTGRNEKLFF	TGTGCCAGCTCGGGGGGGACAGGACGTAATGAAAAACTGTTTTTT
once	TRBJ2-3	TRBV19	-	CASSMRADTQYF	TGTGCCAGTAGTATGAGGGCAGATACGCAGTATTTT
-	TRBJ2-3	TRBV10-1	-	CASSEWGSRGTQYF	TGCGCCAGCAGTGAGTGGGGTTCCCGGGGGACGCAGTATTTT
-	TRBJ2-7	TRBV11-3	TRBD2	CASSLHWTSYEQYF	TGTGCCAGCAGCTTGCACTGGACTAGTTACGAGCAGTACTTC
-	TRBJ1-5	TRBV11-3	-	CASSSLVGDQPQHF	TGTGCCAGCAGTAGCTTGGTGGGGGATCAGCCCCAGCATTTT
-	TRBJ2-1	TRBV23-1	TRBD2	CASSQDWLAGNNEQFF	TGCGCCAGCAGCCAAGACTGGCTAGCGGGGAACAATGAGCAGTTCTTC
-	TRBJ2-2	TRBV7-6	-	CASSSGQEDGELFF	TGTGCCAGCAGCTCGGGACAAGAAGACGGGGAGCTGTTTTTT
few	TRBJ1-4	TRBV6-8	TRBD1	CASTRDRGRQKLFF	TGTGCCAGCACTCGGGACAGGGGACGTCAAAAACTGTTTTTT
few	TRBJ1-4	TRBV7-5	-	CASSLGGGANEKLFF	TGTGCCAGCAGCTTAGGTGGCGGAGCTAATGAAAAACTGTTTTTT
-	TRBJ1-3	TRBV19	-	CASSQGNSGNTIYF	TGTGCCAGTAGCCAGGGGAACTCTGGAAACACCATATATTTT